Sequencing of this T cell receptor (beta chain) was carried out in a study of relationships among human T cell subsets. This clonotype was counted only a few times. From mRNA, alpha and beta CDR3 regions were amplified using semiquantitative ARM-PCR. Exponential amplification used communal superprimers after tagged nested gene-specific primers in ARM-PCR. MiXCR, applied by TCRdb to the multiplex PCR reads, yields one record per CDR3 protein. The sample carries about 13,000 distinct CDR3 sequences, around 64% recorded once. The Th1 cells were the flow-through after CD25, CD56 and CD294 bead selections. The source is a man between 35 and 55 years old in good health. The sequencing sample was made of CD4+ Th1 cells sorted from blood.

CDR3 nucleotides: TGTGCCAGCAGTTACAGGGGAGGCACCGGGGAGCTGTTTTTT. It encodes CASSYRGGTGELFF. The genes are TRBV2 and TRBJ2-2, with D possibly being TRBD1 (7 bases). CDR1 is SNHLY and CDR2 is FYNNEI in the germline V gene. V lost 5 bases to trimming and J lost 4 bases, with 11 bases between them. The CDR3 contains 14 residues.